This T cell receptor beta chain was identified during a study of T cells in Graves' hyperthyroidism and ophthalmopathy. Uncontrolled infection, other autoimmune disease, pregnancy or lactation led to exclusion. Amplification yielded TCR beta CDR3 regions, with RNA transcripts as the source. When the TCR CDR3 underwent first-round RT-PCR, the HTBI primer set was used. One entry per CDR3 protein, called by TCRdb with MiXCR from the multiplex PCR reads. The sample lists around 700,000 distinct CDR3 sequences, 15% to 20% occurring once. This clonotype was observed a few times. This CDR3 has 19 amino acids. V lost 2 bases, J lost 5 bases, and 25 bases lay in between. Germline lookup yields CDR1 SNHLY and CDR2 FYNNEI.

The sequence was obtained from a woman aged 45-59 years with Graves' hyperthyroidism that later progressed to Graves' ophthalmopathy. What was sequenced was blood. The chain carries TRBV2 and TRBJ2-1; TRBD1 might be the D (6 bases). The CDR3 DNA reads TGTGCCAGCAGTGAATTGATGAGACAGGTCGGTTTCGGGAACAATGAGCAGTTCTTC. Amino acid sequence: CASSELMRQVGFGNNEQFF.